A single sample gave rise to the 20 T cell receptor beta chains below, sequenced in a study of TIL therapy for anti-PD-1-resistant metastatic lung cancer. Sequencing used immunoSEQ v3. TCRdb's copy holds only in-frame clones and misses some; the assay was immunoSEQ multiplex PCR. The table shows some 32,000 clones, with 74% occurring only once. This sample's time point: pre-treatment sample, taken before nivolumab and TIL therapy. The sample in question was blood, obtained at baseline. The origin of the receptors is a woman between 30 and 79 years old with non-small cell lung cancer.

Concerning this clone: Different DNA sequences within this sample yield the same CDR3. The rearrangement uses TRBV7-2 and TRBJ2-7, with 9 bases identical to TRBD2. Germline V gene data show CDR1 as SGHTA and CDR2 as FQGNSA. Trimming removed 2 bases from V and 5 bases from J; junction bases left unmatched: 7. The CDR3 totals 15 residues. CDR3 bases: TGTGCCAGCAGCTTAAATAGCGGGAGTCGACACGAGCAGTACTTC. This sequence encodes CASSLNSGSRHEQYF.

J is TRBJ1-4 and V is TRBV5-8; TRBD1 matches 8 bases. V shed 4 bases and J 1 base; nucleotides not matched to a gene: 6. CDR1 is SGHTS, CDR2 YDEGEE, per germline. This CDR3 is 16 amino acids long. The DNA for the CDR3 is TGTGCCAGCAGCCTCGGACAGGGCCTAACTAATGAAAAACTGTTTTTT. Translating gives CASSLGQGLTNEKLFF.

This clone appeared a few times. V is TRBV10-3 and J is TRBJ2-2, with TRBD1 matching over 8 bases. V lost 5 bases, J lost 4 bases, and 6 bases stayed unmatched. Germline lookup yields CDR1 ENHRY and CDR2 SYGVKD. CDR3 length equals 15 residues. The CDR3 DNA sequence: TGTGCCATCAGTCGTCAGGGGGCGCCCACCGGGGAGCTGTTTTTT. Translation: CAISRQGAPTGELFF.

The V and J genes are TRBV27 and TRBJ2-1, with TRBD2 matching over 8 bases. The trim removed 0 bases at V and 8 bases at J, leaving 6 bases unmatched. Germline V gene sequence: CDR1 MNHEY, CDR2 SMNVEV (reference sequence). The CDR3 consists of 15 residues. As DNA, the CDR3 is TGTGCCAGCAGTTTATCCAGTAGCGGGGTCCATGAGCAGTTCTTC. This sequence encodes CASSLSSSGVHEQFF.

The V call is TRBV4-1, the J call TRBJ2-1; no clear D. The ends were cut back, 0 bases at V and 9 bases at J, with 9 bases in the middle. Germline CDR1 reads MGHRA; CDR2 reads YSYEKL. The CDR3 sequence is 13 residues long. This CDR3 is CASSQDRAVEQFF. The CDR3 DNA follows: TGCGCCAGCAGCCAAGATAGGGCGGTTGAGCAGTTCTTC.

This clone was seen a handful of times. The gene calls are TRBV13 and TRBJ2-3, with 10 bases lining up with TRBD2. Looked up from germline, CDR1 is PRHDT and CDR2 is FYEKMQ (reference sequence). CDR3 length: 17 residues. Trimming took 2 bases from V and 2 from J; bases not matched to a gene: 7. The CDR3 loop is CASSLSGLAVTTDTQYF. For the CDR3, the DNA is TGTGCCAGCAGCTTAAGTGGACTAGCGGTAACCACAGATACGCAGTATTTT. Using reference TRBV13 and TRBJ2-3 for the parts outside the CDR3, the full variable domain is AAGVIQSPRHLIKEKRETATLKCYPIPRHDTVYWYQQGPGQDPQFLISFYEKMQSDKGSIPDRFSAQQFSDYHSELNMSSLELGDSALYFCASSLSGLAVTTDTQYFGPGTRLTVL.

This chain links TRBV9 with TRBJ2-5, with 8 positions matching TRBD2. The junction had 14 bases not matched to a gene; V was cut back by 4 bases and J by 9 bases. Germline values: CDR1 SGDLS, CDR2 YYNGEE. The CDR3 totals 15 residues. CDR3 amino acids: CASSLPLAGGCSQYF. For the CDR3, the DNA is TGTGCCAGCAGCCTACCCCTAGCGGGCGGTTGCTCCCAGTACTTC.

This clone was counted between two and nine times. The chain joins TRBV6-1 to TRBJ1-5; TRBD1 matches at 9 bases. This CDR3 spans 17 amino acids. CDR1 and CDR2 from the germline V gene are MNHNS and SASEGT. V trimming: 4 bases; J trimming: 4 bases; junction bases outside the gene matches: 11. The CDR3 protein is CASSAQQGAGTNQPQHF. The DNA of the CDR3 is TGTGCCAGCAGTGCCCAACAGGGGGCGGGTACTAATCAGCCCCAGCATTTT.

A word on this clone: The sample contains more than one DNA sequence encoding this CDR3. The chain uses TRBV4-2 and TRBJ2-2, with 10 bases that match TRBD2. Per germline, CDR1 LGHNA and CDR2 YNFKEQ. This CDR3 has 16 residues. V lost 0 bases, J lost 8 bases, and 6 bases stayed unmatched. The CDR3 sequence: CASSQDGAGGLGELFF. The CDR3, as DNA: TGTGCCAGCAGCCAAGATGGAGCGGGGGGGCTGGGGGAGCTGTTTTTT.

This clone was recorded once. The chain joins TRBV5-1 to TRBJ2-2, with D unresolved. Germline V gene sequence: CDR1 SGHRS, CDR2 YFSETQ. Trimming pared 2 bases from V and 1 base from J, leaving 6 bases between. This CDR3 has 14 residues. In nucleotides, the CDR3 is TGCGCCAGCAGCTTAGCAGGGAACACCGGGGAGCTGTTTTTT. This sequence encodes CASSLAGNTGELFF.

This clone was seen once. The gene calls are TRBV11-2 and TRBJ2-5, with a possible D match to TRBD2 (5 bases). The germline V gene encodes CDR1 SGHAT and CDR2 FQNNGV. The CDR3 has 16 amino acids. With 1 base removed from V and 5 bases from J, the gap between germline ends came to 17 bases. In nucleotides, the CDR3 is TGTGCCAGCAGCTTAGTAGGACCCCCAAGGAGGGAGACCCAGTACTTC. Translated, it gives CASSLVGPPRRETQYF.

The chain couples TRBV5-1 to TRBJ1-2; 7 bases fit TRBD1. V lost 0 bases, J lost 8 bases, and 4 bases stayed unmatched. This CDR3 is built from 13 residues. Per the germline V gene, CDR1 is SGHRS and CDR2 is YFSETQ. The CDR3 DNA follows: TGCGCCAGCAGCTTGGCGACAGGGAGAGGCTACACCTTC. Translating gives CASSLATGRGYTF.

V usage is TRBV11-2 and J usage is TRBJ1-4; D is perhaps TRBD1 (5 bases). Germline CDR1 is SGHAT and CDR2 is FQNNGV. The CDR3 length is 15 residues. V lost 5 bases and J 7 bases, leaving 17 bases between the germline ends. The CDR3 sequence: CASSQPRGTSEKLFF. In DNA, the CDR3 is TGTGCCAGCAGCCAACCCCGGGGGACGAGTGAAAAACTGTTTTTT.

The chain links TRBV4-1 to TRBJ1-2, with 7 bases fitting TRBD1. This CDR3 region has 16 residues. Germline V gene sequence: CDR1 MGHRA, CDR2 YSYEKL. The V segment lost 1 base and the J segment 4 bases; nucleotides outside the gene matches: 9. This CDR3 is CASSQVWDSSRYGYTF. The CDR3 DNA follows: TGCGCCAGCAGCCAAGTATGGGACAGCAGTCGCTATGGCTACACCTTC.

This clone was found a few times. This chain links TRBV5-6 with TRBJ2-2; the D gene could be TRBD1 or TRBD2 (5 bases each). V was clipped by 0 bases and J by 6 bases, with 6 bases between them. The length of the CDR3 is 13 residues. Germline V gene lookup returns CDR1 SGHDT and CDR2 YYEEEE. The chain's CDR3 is CASSLVGAGELFF. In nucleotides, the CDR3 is TGTGCCAGCAGCTTGGTGGGGGCCGGGGAGCTGTTTTTT.

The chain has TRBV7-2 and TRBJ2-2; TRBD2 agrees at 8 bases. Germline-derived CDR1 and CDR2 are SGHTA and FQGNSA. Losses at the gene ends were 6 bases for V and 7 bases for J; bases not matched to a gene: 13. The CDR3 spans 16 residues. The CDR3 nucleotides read TGTGCCAGCAGTCTGTGGGGTAGCGGGATGATCGGGGAGCTGTTTTTT. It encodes CASSLWGSGMIGELFF. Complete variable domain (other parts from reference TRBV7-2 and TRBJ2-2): GAGVSQSPSNKVTEKGKDVELRCDPISGHTALYWYRQSLGQGLEFLIYFQGNSAPDKSGLPSDRFSAERTGGSVSTLTIQRTQQEDSAVYLCASSLWGSGMIGELFFGEGSRLTVL.

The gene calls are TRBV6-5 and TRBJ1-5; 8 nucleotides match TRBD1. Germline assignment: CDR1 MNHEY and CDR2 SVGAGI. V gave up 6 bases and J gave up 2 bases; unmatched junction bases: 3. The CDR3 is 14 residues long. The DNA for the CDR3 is TGTGCCAGCAGGGCACAGGGGGGCAATCAGCCCCAGCATTTT. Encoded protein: CASRAQGGNQPQHF.

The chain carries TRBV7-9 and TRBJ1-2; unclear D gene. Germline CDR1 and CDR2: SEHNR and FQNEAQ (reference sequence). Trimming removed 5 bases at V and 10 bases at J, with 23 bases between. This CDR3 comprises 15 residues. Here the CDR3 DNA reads TGTGCCAGCAGCGACTCCCGACATCATATCGTCCTCTACACCTTC. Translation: CASSDSRHHIVLYTF.

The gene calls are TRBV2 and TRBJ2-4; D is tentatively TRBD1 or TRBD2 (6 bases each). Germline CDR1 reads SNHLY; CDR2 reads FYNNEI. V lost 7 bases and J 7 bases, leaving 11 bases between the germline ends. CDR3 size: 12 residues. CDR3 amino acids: CASKGGGNIQYF. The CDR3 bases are TGTGCCAGCAAGGGGGGTGGGAACATTCAGTACTTC.

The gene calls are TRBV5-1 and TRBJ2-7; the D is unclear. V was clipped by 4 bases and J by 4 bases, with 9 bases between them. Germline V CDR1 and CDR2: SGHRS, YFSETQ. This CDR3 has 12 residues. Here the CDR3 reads CASSPTPYEQYF. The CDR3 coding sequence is TGCGCCAGCAGCCCGACACCTTACGAGCAGTACTTC. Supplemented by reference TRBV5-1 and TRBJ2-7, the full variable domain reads KAGVTQTPRYLIKTRGQQVTLSCSPISGHRSVSWYQQTPGQGLQFLFEYFSETQRNKGNFPGRFSGRQFSNSRSEMNVSTLELGDSALYLCASSPTPYEQYFGPGTRLTVT.